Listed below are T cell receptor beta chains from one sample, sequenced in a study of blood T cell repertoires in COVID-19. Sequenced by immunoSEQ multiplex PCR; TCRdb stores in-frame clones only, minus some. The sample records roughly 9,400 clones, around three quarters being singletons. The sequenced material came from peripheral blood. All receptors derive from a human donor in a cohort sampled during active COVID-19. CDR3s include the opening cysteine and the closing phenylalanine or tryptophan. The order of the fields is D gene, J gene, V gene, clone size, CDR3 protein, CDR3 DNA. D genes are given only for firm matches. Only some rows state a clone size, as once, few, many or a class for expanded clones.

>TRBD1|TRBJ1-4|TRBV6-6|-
CASRDRGNEKLFF
TGTGCCAGCAGGGACAGGGGCAATGAAAAACTGTTTTTT
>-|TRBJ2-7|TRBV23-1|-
CASSLTGGGGLYEQYF
TGCGCCAGCAGTCTAACTGGAGGGGGGGGGCTCTACGAGCAGTACTTC
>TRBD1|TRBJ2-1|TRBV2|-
CASSVPLGTAANEQFF
TGTGCCAGCAGCGTCCCCTTGGGGACAGCGGCGAATGAGCAGTTCTTC
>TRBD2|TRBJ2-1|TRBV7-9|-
CASSRSFGRGGLDEQFF
TGTGCCAGCAGCCGATCGTTTGGGCGGGGGGGCCTAGATGAGCAGTTCTTC
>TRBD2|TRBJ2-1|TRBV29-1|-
CSVVPSGGAYNEQFF
TGCAGCGTTGTCCCTAGCGGGGGGGCCTACAATGAGCAGTTCTTC
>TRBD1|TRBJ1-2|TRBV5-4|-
CASSLGGQGNYGYTF
TGTGCCAGCAGCTTGGGGGGACAGGGTAACTATGGCTACACCTTC
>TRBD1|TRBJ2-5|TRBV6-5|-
CASSYGGQGIETQYF
TGTGCCAGCAGTTACGGGGGACAGGGGATAGAGACCCAGTACTTC
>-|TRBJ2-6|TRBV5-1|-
CASSHAPGSGANVLTF
TGCGCCAGCAGCCATGCGCCAGGGTCTGGGGCCAACGTCCTGACTTTC
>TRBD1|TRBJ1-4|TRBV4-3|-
CASSQEGTGAEKLFF
TGCGCCAGCAGCCAAGAGGGGACAGGGGCGGAAAAACTGTTTTTT
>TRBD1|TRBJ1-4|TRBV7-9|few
CASSAGTGGEKLFF
TGTGCCAGCAGCGCCGGGACAGGAGGTGAAAAACTGTTTTTT
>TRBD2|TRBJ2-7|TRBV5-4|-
CASSSGGTYEQYF
TGTGCCAGCAGCTCGGGAGGGACCTACGAGCAGTACTTC
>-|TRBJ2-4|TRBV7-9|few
CASSPVGQVNIQYF
TGTGCCAGCAGCCCCGTGGGGCAGGTCAACATTCAGTACTTC
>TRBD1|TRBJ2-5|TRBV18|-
CASSPTTGLRETQYF
TGTGCCAGCTCACCAACGACAGGGCTCAGGGAGACCCAGTACTTC
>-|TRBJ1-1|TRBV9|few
CASSARPEGIAFF
TGTGCCAGCAGCGCGCGTCCCGAGGGTATAGCTTTCTTT
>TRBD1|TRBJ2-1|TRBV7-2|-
CASSRTGAGPTGQFF
TGTGCCAGCAGCCGGACAGGGGCTGGGCCCACAGGGCAGTTCTTC
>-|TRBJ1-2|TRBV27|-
CASSSYRENYGYTF
TGTGCCAGCAGCTCATACAGGGAAAATTATGGCTACACCTTC
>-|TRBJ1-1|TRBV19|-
CASSGSGGLGTEAFF
TGTGCCAGTAGCGGCAGTGGCGGTCTGGGCACTGAAGCTTTCTTT
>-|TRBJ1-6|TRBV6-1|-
CASSESIGGAWNSPLHF
TGTGCCAGCAGTGAATCGATCGGGGGGGCATGGAATTCACCCCTCCACTTT
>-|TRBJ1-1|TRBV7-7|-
CASRGLRGDTEAFF
TGTGCCAGCAGAGGTCTCAGGGGAGACACTGAAGCTTTCTTT
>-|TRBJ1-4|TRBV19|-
CASSLDTTNEKLFF
TGTGCCAGTAGTTTAGATACAACTAATGAAAAACTGTTTTTT
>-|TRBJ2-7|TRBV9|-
CASSVAASAYEQYF
TGTGCCAGCAGCGTAGCTGCCTCAGCCTACGAGCAGTACTTC
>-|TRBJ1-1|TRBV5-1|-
CASRSVVGLGAFF
TGCGCCAGCAGGTCGGTCGTCGGACTAGGGGCTTTCTTT
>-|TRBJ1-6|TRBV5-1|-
CASSLQGTNYNSPLHF
TGCGCCAGCAGCTTACAGGGTACGAATTATAATTCACCCCTCCACTTT
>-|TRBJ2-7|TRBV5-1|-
CASSFKTPGKQYF
TGCGCCAGCAGCTTCAAAACTCCGGGGAAGCAGTACTTC
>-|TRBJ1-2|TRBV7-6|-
CASSLAPGNDYGYTF
TGTGCCAGCAGCTTAGCGCCCGGGAACGACTATGGCTACACCTTC
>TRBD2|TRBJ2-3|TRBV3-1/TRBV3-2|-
CASSQDPVLAGTDTQYF
TGTGCCAGCAGCCAAGACCCGGTTCTAGCGGGCACAGATACGCAGTATTTT
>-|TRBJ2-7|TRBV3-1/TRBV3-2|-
CASSQEAEHYEQYF
TGTGCCAGCAGCCAAGAGGCAGAACACTACGAGCAGTACTTC
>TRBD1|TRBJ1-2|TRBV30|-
CAWRLPGQGEFYGYTF
TGTGCCTGGAGACTACCGGGACAGGGAGAATTTTATGGCTACACCTTC
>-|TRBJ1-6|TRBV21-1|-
CASSKANRRNSPLHF
TGTGCCAGCAGCAAAGCAAACAGACGGAATTCACCCCTCCACTTT
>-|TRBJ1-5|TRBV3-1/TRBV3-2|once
CASSPGYRQPQHF
TGTGCCAGCAGTCCAGGGTACCGTCAGCCCCAGCATTTT
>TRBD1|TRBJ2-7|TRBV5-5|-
CASSLRQGWNEQYF
TGTGCCAGCAGCCTAAGACAGGGTTGGAACGAGCAGTACTTC
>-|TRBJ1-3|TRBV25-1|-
CASSETGTGNTIYF
TGTGCCAGCAGTGAAACAGGGACTGGAAACACCATATATTTT
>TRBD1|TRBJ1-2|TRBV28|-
CASSWPPDRARRYGYTF
TGTGCCAGCAGTTGGCCTCCGGACAGGGCACGAAGGTATGGCTACACCTTC
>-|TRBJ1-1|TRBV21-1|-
CASSKLGYRGRLGTEAFF
TGTGCCAGCAGCAAGTTAGGCTACAGGGGGCGTTTGGGCACTGAAGCTTTCTTT
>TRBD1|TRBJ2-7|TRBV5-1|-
CASSTGSLSYEQYF
TGCGCCAGCTCGACAGGGTCCCTCTCCTACGAGCAGTACTTC
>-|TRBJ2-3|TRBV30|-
CAWSQAVGGVADTQYF
TGTGCCTGGTCCCAGGCAGTTGGCGGGGTGGCAGATACGCAGTATTTT
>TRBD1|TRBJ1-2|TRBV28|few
CASSPSQGDDSYTF
TGTGCCAGCAGTCCTTCACAGGGGGACGATAGCTACACCTTC
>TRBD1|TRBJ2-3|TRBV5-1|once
CASRQGGGQGRTDTQYF
TGCGCCAGCAGACAGGGTGGGGGACAGGGACGGACAGATACGCAGTATTTT
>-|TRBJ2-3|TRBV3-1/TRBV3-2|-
CASSQVRGGGTDTQYF
TGTGCCAGCAGCCAAGTCCGAGGAGGTGGCACAGATACGCAGTATTTT
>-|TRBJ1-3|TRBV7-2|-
CASSPRFSPGGNTIYF
TGTGCCAGCAGCCCCCGGTTTAGCCCCGGGGGTAACACCATATATTTT
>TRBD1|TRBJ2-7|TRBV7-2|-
CASSPRTGGIYEQYF
TGTGCCAGCAGCCCGCGGACAGGGGGCATATACGAGCAGTACTTC
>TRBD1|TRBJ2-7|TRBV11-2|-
CASSPKPGTGIYEQYF
TGTGCCAGCAGCCCGAAACCCGGGACAGGGATATACGAGCAGTACTTC
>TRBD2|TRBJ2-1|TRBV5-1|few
CASSFQTGLAGGDEQFF
TGCGCCAGCAGCTTCCAAACCGGACTAGCGGGGGGTGATGAGCAGTTCTTC
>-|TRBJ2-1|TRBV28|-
CASSALFSSYNEQFF
TGTGCCAGCAGTGCACTATTCAGCTCCTACAATGAGCAGTTCTTC
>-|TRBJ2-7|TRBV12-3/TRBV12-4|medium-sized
CASRPGAGYEQYF
TGTGCCAGCAGGCCAGGGGCGGGCTACGAGCAGTACTTC
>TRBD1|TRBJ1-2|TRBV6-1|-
CASSEDSRGDYGYTF
TGTGCCAGCAGTGAAGATAGCAGGGGGGACTATGGCTACACCTTC
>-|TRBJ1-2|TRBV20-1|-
CSASSGAPRGYTF
TGCAGTGCTAGTTCAGGGGCCCCGAGAGGCTACACCTTC
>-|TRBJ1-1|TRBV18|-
CASSRSPGMNTEAFF
TGTGCCAGCTCACGATCCCCAGGGATGAACACTGAAGCTTTCTTT
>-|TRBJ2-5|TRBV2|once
CASGGLRGSKTQYF
TGTGCCAGCGGAGGGCTGCGGGGCAGTAAGACCCAGTACTTC